The text below deals with one T cell receptor (beta chain). Its antigen is unidentified. The sample belongs to a study of T cell repertoires in cytomegalovirus infection. For the study at large: Indications of both CMV infection and matching HLA type were provided by public TCR beta signatures. Notes on the study in general: HLA-C-restricted CMV-specific TCR beta clonotypes were dominant in the ex vivo response. Summed public TCR beta family frequency identified CMV carriers bearing the relevant HLA.

From the reads, TCRdb called clonotypes with MiXCR, one entry per CDR3 protein. The data contain approximately 490,000 distinct CDR3 sequences, around 11% of them singletons. Germline V gene sequence: CDR1 SGHRS, CDR2 YFSETQ. The CDR3 is 15 amino acids. The V and J ends lost 1 base and 4 bases, in that order; junction bases with no gene match: 4. The TCR comes from a human donor in good health (CMV status not recorded). Some clones in this sample may be carry-over from other donors' samples. The chain couples TRBV5-1 to TRBJ2-1, with TRBD2 matching over 8 bases. Sequences were obtained from PBMCs. In nucleotides, the CDR3 is TGCGCCAGCAGCTTGTTTAGCGGGGAGTACAATGAGCAGTTCTTC. Protein sequence: CASSLFSGEYNEQFF.